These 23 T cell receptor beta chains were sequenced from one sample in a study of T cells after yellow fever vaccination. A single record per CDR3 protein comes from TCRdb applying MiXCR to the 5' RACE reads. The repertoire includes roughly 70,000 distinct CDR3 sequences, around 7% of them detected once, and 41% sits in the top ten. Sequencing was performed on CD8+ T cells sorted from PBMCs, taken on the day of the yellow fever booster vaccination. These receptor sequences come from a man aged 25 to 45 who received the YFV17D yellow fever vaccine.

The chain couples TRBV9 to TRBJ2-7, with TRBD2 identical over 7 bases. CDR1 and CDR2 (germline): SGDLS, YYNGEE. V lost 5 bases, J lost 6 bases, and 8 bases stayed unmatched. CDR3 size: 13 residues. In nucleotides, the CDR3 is TGTGCCAGCAGTGAAAATGGCGGGAGCGAGCAGTACTTC. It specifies CASSENGGSEQYF.

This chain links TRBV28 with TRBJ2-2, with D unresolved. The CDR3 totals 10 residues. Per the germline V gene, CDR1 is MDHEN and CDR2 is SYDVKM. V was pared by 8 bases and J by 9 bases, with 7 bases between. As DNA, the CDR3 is TGTGCCAGCGGGCACCGGGAGCTGTTTTTT. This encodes CASGHRELFF.

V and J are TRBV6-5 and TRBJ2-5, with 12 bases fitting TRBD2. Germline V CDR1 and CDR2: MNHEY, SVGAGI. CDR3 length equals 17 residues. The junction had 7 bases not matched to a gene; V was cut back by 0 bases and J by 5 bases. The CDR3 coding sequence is TGTGCCAGCAGTTACTCCAGGACTAGCGGGAAATCGGAGACCCAGTACTTC. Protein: CASSYSRTSGKSETQYF.

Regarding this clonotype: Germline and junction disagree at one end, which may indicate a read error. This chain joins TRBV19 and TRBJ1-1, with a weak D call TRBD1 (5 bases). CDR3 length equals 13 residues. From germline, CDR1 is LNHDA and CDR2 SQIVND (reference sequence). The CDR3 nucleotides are TGTGCCAGTAGTATTACAGGTTACACTGAAGCTTCCTTT. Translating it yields CASSITGYTEASF.

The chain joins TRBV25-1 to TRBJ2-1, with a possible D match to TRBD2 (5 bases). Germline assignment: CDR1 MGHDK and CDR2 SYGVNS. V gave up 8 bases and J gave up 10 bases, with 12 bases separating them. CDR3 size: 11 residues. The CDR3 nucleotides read TGTGCCAGCCGGGATTTTAGAGAGCAGTTCTTC. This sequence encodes CASRDFREQFF.

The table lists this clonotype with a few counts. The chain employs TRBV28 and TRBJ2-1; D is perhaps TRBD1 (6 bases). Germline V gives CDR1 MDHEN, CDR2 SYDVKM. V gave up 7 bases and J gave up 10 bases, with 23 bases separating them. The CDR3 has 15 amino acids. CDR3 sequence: CASTQPGHPAREQFF. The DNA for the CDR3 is TGTGCCAGCACCCAACCGGGACACCCCGCGAGGGAGCAGTTCTTC.

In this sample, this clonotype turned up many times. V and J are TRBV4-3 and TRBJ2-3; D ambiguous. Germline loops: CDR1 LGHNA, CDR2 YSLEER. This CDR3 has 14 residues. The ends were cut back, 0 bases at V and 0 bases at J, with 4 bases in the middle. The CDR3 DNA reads TGCGCCAGCAGCCAAGAGGGTAGCACAGATACGCAGTATTTT. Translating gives CASSQEGSTDTQYF.

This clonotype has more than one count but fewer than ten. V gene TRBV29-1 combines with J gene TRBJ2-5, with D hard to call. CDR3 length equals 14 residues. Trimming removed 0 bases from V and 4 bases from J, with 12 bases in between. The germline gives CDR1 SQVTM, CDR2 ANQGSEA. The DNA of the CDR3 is TGCAGCGTTGAAGAAGGGTATAGACGAGAGACCCAGTACTTC. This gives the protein CSVEEGYRRETQYF.

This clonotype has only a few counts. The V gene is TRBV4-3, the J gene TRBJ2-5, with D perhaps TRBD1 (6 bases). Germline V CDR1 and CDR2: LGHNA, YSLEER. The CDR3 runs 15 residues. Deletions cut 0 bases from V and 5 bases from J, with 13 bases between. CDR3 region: CASSQDRGPGETQYF. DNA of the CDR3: TGCGCCAGCAGCCAAGACAGGGGACCAGGGGAGACCCAGTACTTC.

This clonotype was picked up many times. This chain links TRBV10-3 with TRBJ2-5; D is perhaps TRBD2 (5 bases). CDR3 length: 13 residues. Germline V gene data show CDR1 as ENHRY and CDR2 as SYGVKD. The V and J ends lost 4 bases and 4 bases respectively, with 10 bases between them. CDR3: CAISGGYGETQYF. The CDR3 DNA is TGTGCCATCAGTGGCGGGTACGGAGAGACCCAGTACTTC.

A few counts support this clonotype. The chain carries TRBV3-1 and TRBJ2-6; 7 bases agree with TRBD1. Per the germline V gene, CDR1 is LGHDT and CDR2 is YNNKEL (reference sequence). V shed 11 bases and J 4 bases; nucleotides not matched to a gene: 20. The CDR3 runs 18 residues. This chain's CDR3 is CACSIQGQVELGANVLTF. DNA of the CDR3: TGTGCCTGCTCCATCCAAGGACAGGTAGAGCTCGGGGCCAACGTCCTGACTTTC.

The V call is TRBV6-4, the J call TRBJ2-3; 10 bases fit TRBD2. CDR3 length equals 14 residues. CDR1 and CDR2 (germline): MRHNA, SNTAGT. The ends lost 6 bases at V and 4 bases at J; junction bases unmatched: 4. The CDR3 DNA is TGTGCCAGCAGCCCAGCGGGAGGGCCAGATACGCAGTATTTT. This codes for CASSPAGGPDTQYF.

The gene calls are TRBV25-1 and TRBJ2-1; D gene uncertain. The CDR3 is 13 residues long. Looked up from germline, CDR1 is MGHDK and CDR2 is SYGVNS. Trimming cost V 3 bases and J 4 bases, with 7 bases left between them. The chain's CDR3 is CASSDTSYNEQFF. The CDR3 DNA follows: TGTGCCAGCAGTGATACTTCTTACAATGAGCAGTTCTTC.

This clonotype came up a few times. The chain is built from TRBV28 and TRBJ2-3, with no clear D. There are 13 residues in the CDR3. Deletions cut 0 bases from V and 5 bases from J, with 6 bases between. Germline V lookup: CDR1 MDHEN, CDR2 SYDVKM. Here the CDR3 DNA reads TGTGCCAGCAGTTTATGGGGTGTAGATACGCAGTATTTT. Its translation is CASSLWGVDTQYF. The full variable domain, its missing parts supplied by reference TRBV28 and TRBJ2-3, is DVKVTQSSRYLVKRTGEKVFLECVQDMDHENMFWYRQDPGLGLRLIYFSYDVKMKEKGDIPEGYSVSREKKERFSLILESASTNQTSMYLCASSLWGVDTQYFGPGTRLTVL.

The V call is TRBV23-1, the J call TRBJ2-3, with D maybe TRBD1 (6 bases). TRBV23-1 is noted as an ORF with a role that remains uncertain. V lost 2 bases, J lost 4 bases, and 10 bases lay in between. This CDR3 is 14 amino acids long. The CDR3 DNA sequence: TGCGCCAGCAGTCAACTCGACAGGCCAGATACGCAGTATTTT. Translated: CASSQLDRPDTQYF.

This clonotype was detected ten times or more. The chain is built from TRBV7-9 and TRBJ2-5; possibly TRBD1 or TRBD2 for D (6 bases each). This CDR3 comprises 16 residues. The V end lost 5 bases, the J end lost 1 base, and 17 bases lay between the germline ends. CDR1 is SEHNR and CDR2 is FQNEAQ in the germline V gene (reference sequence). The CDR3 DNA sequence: TGTGCCAGCAGCCTACGCCGAGGGGGGATCCAAGAGACCCAGTACTTC. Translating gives CASSLRRGGIQETQYF.

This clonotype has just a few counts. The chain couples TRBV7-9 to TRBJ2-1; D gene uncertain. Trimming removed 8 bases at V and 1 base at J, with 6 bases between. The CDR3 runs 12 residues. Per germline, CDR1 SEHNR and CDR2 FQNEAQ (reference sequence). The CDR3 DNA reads TGTGCCAGCTCCGGATCCTACAATGAGCAGTTCTTC. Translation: CASSGSYNEQFF.

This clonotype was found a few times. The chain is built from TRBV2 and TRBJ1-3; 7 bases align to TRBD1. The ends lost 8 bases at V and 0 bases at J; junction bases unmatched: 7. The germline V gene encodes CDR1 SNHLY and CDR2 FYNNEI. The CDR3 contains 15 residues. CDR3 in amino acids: CASQTGESSGNTIYF. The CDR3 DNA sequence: TGTGCCAGCCAAACAGGGGAAAGCTCTGGAAACACCATATATTTT.

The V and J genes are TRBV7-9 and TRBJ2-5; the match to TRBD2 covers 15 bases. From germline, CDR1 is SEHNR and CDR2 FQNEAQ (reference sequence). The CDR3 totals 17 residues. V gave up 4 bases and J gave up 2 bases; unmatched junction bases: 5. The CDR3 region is CASSSGTSGRYQETQYF. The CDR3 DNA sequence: TGTGCCAGCAGCTCCGGGACTAGCGGGAGGTATCAAGAGACCCAGTACTTC.

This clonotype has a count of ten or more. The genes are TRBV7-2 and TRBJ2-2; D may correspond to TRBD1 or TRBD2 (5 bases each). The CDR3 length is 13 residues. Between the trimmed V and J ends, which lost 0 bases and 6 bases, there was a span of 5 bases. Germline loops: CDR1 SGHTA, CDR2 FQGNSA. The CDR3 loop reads CASSLAGAGELFF. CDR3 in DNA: TGTGCCAGCAGCTTAGCGGGGGCCGGGGAGCTGTTTTTT.

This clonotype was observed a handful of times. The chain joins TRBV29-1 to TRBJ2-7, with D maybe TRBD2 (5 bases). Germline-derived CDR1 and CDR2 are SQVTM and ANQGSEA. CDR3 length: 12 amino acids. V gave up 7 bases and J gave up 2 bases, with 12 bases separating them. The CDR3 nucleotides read TGCAGCGCGGCGGACTTCACCTACGAGCAGTACTTC. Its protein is CSAADFTYEQYF.

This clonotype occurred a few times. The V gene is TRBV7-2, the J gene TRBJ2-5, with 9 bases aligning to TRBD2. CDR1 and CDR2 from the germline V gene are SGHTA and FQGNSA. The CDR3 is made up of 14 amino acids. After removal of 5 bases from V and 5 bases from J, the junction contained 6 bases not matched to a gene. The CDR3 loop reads CASSQATSGETQYF. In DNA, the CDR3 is TGTGCCAGCAGCCAAGCAACTAGCGGGGAGACCCAGTACTTC.

Here the CDR3 reads CSGRRQGNQPQHF. The CDR3 DNA reads TGCAGTGGCCGCCGACAGGGGAATCAGCCCCAGCATTTT. The V gene is TRBV20-1, the J gene TRBJ1-5; 8 bases are a match to TRBD1. The CDR3 covers 13 residues. The V segment lost 7 bases and the J segment 4 bases; nucleotides outside the gene matches: 6. The germline V gene encodes CDR1 DFQATT and CDR2 SNEGSKA (reference sequence).